This T cell receptor beta chain was observed in a study of blood T cell repertoires in COVID-19. Here immunoSEQ multiplex PCR was the method, and the copy in TCRdb shows in-frame clones only, minus some. Of under 250,000 clones in the sample, more than 65% were seen once. With 5 bases removed from V and 0 bases from J, the gap between germline ends came to 10 bases. CDR1 is MNHEY and CDR2 is SVGAGI in the germline V gene. This CDR3 has 14 residues. The rearrangement joins TRBV6-5 to TRBJ1-1; a weak D match, TRBD1 (6 bases). This sequence originates from a man aged 45-65 years with active or convalescent COVID-19. The sequenced sample was peripheral blood. The CDR3 protein is CASSRQAMNTEAFF. CDR3 nucleotide sequence: TGTGCCAGCAGTCGACAGGCCATGAACACTGAAGCTTTCTTT.